The next 22 T cell receptor beta chains were all read from a single sample in a study of blood T cell repertoires in COVID-19. The table came from immunoSEQ multiplex PCR; TCRdb's copy has only in-frame clones and leaves some out. The table lists 75,000 or so clones, about four fifths of them singletons, with around a third in the top ten. Sequenced input: peripheral blood. The receptors stem from a woman between 65 and 79 years old with acute or convalescent COVID-19.

The chain employs TRBV2 and TRBJ2-7, with 9 bases aligning to TRBD1. Germline CDR1 and CDR2: SNHLY and FYNNEI. The CDR3 is made up of 18 amino acids. The J segment lost 2 bases and the V segment lost 7 bases, leaving 18 bases of the junction unmatched. For the CDR3, the DNA is TGTGCCAGCAAAATACCGGGACAGGGAATTTATATGACCTACGAGCAGTACTTC. Encoded protein: CASKIPGQGIYMTYEQYF. Full variable domain (missing parts from reference TRBV2 and TRBJ2-7): EPEVTQTPSHQVTQMGQEVILRCVPISNHLYFYWYRQILGQKVEFLVSFYNNEISEKSEIFDDQFSVERPDGSNFTLKIRSTKLEDSAMYFCASKIPGQGIYMTYEQYFGPGTRLTVT.

The chain recombines TRBV6-1 with TRBJ2-7; D not resolved. This CDR3 spans 13 amino acids. With 2 bases removed from V and 4 bases from J, the gap between germline ends came to 9 bases. Germline loops: CDR1 MNHNS, CDR2 SASEGT. The CDR3 bases are TGTGCCAGCAGTGAACAGGTTGAATACGAGCAGTACTTC. It specifies CASSEQVEYEQYF.

The chain joins TRBV5-1 to TRBJ1-2, with 12 bases matching TRBD1. Germline CDR1 is SGHRS and CDR2 is YFSETQ. V lost 3 bases and J lost 4; bases outside the gene matches: 13. The CDR3 totals 18 residues. The CDR3: CASSSPTTGTGGLYGYTF. CDR3 nucleotides: TGCGCCAGCAGCTCACCTACCACCGGGACAGGGGGCCTCTATGGCTACACCTTC.

There are a few counts of this clone. The chain uses TRBV7-7 and TRBJ1-4; D is unresolved. V was trimmed by 5 bases and J by 7 bases, leaving 23 bases between them. Germline V gene sequence: CDR1 SSHAT, CDR2 FNYEAQ (reference sequence). The CDR3 runs to 17 residues. CDR3 loop: CASSPGSANVPGEKLFF. The CDR3 DNA follows: TGTGCCAGCAGCCCCGGGAGCGCTAACGTACCGGGTGAAAAACTGTTTTTT.

The rearrangement joins TRBV4-1 to TRBJ1-3; possible D gene TRBD1, 6 bases. The germline V and J ends were trimmed by 0 bases and 1 base, with 19 bases remaining between them. Germline V gives CDR1 MGHRA, CDR2 YSYEKL. The CDR3 is made up of 19 amino acids. The CDR3 sequence is CASSQDWSRAGASGNTIYF. CDR3 coding DNA: TGCGCCAGCAGCCAAGATTGGTCAAGGGCGGGGGCGTCTGGAAACACCATATATTTT.

V and J are TRBV7-9 and TRBJ2-1, with 10 bases aligning to TRBD2. Germline-derived CDR1 and CDR2 are SEHNR and FQNEAQ (reference sequence). This CDR3 has 15 amino acids. Trimming removed 7 bases from V and 2 bases from J; junction bases left unmatched: 5. The CDR3 sequence: CASTSGLATYNEQFF. The CDR3 DNA follows: TGTGCCAGCACCTCGGGACTAGCGACCTACAATGAGCAGTTCTTC.

This chain links TRBV25-1 with TRBJ2-7, with D possibly being TRBD2 (6 bases). This CDR3 is 14 amino acids long. Trimming took 4 bases from V and 0 from J, leaving 10 bases between them. Germline CDR1 reads MGHDK; CDR2 reads SYGVNS. The CDR3 DNA sequence: TGTGCCAGCAGTGGACTAGTTGGCTCCTACGAGCAGTACTTC. This gives the protein CASSGLVGSYEQYF.

This clone was picked up a small number of times. The chain combines TRBV7-8 with TRBJ2-7; 9 nucleotides agree with TRBD2. The germline V gene has CDR1 SGHVS and CDR2 FQNEAQ. V gave up 3 bases and J gave up 2 bases; unmatched junction bases: 5. This CDR3 spans 15 amino acids. CDR3 nucleotide sequence: TGTGCCAGCAGCTTGAGACTAGCGGTGCCCTACGAGCAGTACTTC. It encodes CASSLRLAVPYEQYF.

The table lists this clone with a count of one. V and J are TRBV30 and TRBJ1-1; 9 positions agree with TRBD1. Germline loops: CDR1 GTSNPN, CDR2 SVGIG (reference sequence). The CDR3 is 12 amino acids. V lost 0 bases, J lost 10 bases, and 3 bases stayed unmatched. CDR3 in amino acids: CAWSVGTGRAFF. Here the CDR3 DNA reads TGTGCCTGGAGTGTTGGGACAGGGCGAGCTTTCTTT. The entire variable domain, with the rest obtained from reference TRBV30 and TRBJ1-1, is as follows: SQTIHQWPATLVQPVGSPLSLECTVEGTSNPNLYWYRQAAGRGLQLLFYSVGIGQISSEVPQNLSASRPQDRQFILSSKKLLLSDSGFYLCAWSVGTGRAFFGQGTRLTVV.

The V call is TRBV11-1, the J call TRBJ1-1, with D perhaps TRBD1 (5 bases). Trimming left V 3 bases short and J 0 bases short, with 11 bases between. Germline CDR1 and CDR2: SGHAT and FQDESV (reference sequence). The CDR3 is 15 amino acids. Here the CDR3 DNA reads TGTGCCAGCAGCTTCCCCGGGACTTTGAACACTGAAGCTTTCTTT. This encodes CASSFPGTLNTEAFF.

This chain uses TRBV19 with TRBJ1-1; TRBD1 might be the D (5 bases). CDR1 and CDR2 from the germline V gene are LNHDA and SQIVND (reference sequence). The V gene lost 5 bases and the J gene lost 2 bases, with 9 bases spanning the gap. The CDR3 consists of 13 residues. In nucleotides, the CDR3 is TGTGCCAGTAGTTTAACAGGCAACACTGAAGCTTTCTTT. Amino acid sequence: CASSLTGNTEAFF.

The chain has TRBV24-1 and TRBJ1-2; 8 nucleotides line up with TRBD1. With 6 bases clipped from V and 5 bases from J, the junction kept 4 bases outside the gene matches. CDR1 and CDR2 from the germline V gene are KGHDR and SFDVKD. The CDR3 totals 13 residues. The CDR3 nucleotides are TGTGCCACCAGTCGTGGGACAGGTTATGGCTACACCTTC. Amino acid sequence: CATSRGTGYGYTF.

This clone came up once. This chain connects TRBV24-1 to TRBJ2-7; tentative D call: TRBD2 (7 bases). The germline V gene has CDR1 KGHDR and CDR2 SFDVKD. The V and J ends lost 4 bases and 4 bases respectively, with 13 bases between them. This CDR3 comprises 14 residues. CDR3 amino acids: CATSDPRGGYEQYF. CDR3 nucleotides: TGTGCCACCAGTGACCCCAGGGGAGGGTACGAGCAGTACTTC.

The chain couples TRBV5-8 to TRBJ2-7; 8 positions match TRBD2. CDR3 length: 15 amino acids. Germline V gene data show CDR1 as SGHTS and CDR2 as YDEGEE. The J segment lost 2 bases and the V segment lost 1 base, leaving 5 bases of the junction unmatched. CDR3 sequence: CASSLPAGGPYEQYF. The CDR3, as DNA: TGTGCCAGCAGCTTGCCGGCGGGAGGACCCTACGAGCAGTACTTC.

The table lists this clone with a few counts. This sample also contains other DNA sequences that code for the same CDR3. The CDR3 DNA reads TGTGCCAGCGGGGCAGGGGGGACCTACGAGCAGTACTTC. Translated: CASGAGGTYEQYF. The chain is built from TRBV6-5 and TRBJ2-7; weak D call: TRBD1 (7 bases). The V end was cut by 8 bases, the J end by 2 bases, with 13 bases between. This CDR3 comprises 13 residues. Per germline, CDR1 MNHEY and CDR2 SVGAGI.

The chain combines TRBV9 with TRBJ2-2; D may be TRBD1 (6 bases). The CDR3 is made up of 15 amino acids. The germline V gene encodes CDR1 SGDLS and CDR2 YYNGEE. The germline V and J ends were trimmed by 3 bases and 3 bases, with 12 bases remaining between them. This chain's CDR3 is CASSERQADTGELFF. CDR3 bases: TGTGCCAGCAGCGAACGACAGGCGGACACCGGGGAGCTGTTTTTT.

The chain uses TRBV7-2 and TRBJ1-4, with TRBD1 matching 7 bases. The germline V gene encodes CDR1 SGHTA and CDR2 FQGNSA. The V segment lost 0 bases and the J segment 3 bases; nucleotides outside the gene matches: 4. The CDR3 consists of 16 residues. The CDR3 loop is CASSLALTGANEKLFF. CDR3 nucleotides: TGTGCCAGCAGCTTAGCGCTCACAGGGGCTAATGAAAAACTGTTTTTT.

This chain connects TRBV6-2 or TRBV6-3 to TRBJ2-2, with 15 bases matching TRBD2. The ends lost 6 bases at V and 1 base at J; junction bases unmatched: 18. Germline CDR1 reads MNHEY; CDR2 reads SVGEGT. This CDR3 is built from 22 residues. CDR3 amino acids: CASSLHGLAGGTRQLNTGELFF. The CDR3 DNA reads as TGTGCCAGCAGCCTCCACGGACTAGCGGGAGGGACACGTCAATTGAACACCGGGGAGCTGTTTTTT.

The rearrangement uses TRBV6-2 or TRBV6-3 and TRBJ2-2; TRBD1 aligns across 10 bases. The V segment lost 3 bases and the J segment 1 base; nucleotides outside the gene matches: 8. The CDR3 totals 18 residues. CDR1 and CDR2 from the germline V gene are MNHEY and SVGEGT. Here the CDR3 reads CASSYLDRGYGNTGELFF. CDR3 nucleotide sequence: TGTGCCAGCAGTTATCTGGACAGGGGGTACGGGAACACCGGGGAGCTGTTTTTT.

This clone was seen a single time. The chain employs TRBV6-1 and TRBJ1-3; 7 bases map to TRBD1. The CDR3 loop spans 14 amino acids. The V segment lost 0 bases and the J segment 13 bases; nucleotides outside the gene matches: 9. Germline lookup yields CDR1 MNHNS and CDR2 SASEGT. This chain's CDR3 is CASSEAPADRRIYF. The CDR3 DNA follows: TGTGCCAGCAGTGAAGCGCCGGCGGACAGGAGGATATATTTT.

A word on this clone: Other DNA sequences in this specimen translate into the identical CDR3. V and J are TRBV5-1 and TRBJ2-5; TRBD2 might be the D (6 bases). The CDR3 spans 13 residues. V shed 0 bases and J shed 5 bases, with 8 bases lying between them. Germline CDR1 and CDR2: SGHRS and YFSETQ. The CDR3: CASSLVGGETQYF. The CDR3, as DNA: TGCGCCAGCAGCTTGGTTGGAGGGGAGACCCAGTACTTC.

This sequence joins TRBV6-5 and TRBJ1-3, with TRBD1 matching over 10 bases. V shed 0 bases and J 2 bases; nucleotides not matched to a gene: 1. The CDR3 has 16 amino acids. CDR1 and CDR2 (germline): MNHEY, SVGAGI. CDR3 region: CASSYSGQGAGNTIYF. CDR3 DNA sequence: TGTGCCAGCAGTTACTCAGGACAGGGGGCTGGAAACACCATATATTTT.